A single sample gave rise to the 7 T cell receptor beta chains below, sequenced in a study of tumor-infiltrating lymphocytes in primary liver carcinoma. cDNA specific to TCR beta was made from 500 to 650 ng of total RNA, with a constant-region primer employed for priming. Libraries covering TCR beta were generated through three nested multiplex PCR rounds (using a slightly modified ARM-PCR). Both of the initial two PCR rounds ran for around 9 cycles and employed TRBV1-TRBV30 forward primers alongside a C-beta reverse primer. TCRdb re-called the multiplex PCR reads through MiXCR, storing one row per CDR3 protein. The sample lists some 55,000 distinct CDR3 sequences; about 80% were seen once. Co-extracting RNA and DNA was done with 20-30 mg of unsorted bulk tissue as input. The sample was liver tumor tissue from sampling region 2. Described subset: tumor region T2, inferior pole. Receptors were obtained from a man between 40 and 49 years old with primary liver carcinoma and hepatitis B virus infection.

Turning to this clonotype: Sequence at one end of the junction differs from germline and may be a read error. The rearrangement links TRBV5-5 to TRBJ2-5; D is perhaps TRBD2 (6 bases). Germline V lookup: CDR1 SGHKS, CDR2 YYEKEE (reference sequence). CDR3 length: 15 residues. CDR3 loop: CASSLLELAEETQYF. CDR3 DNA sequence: TGTGCCAGCAGCTTGTTGGAACTAGCAGAAGAGACACAGTACTTC.

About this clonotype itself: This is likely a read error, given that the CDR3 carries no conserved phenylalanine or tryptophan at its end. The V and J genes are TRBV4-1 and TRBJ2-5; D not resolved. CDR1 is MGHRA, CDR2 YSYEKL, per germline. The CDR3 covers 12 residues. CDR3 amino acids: CTSSQDTETQYL. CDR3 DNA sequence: TGCACCAGCAGCCAAGATACGGAGACCCAGTACCTC.

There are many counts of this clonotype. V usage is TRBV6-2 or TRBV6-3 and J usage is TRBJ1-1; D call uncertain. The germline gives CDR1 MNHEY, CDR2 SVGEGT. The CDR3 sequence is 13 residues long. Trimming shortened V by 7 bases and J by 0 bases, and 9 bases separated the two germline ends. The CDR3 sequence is CASKPELNTEAFF. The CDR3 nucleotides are TGTGCCAGCAAGCCGGAATTGAACACTGAAGCTTTCTTT.

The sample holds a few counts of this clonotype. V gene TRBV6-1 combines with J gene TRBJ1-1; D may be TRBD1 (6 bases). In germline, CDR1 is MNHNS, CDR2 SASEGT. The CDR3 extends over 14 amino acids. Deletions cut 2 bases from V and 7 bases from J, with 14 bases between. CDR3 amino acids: CASSELSRGGEAFF. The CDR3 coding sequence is TGTGCCAGCAGTGAACTGAGCAGGGGAGGTGAAGCTTTCTTT.

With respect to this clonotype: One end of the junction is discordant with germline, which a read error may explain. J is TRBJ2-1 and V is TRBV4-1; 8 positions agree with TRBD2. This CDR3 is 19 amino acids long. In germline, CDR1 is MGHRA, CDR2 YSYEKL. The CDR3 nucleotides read TGTGCCAGCAGCCAAGATAGGGGGACTAGGGGTCTTCTATACAATGAGCAGTTCTTC. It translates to CASSQDRGTRGLLYNEQFF.

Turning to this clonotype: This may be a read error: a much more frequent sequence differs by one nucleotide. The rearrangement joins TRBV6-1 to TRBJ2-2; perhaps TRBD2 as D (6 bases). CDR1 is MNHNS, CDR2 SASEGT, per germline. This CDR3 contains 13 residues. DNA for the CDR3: TGTGCCAGCAATACTAGCCCCGCCGGGGAGCTGTCTTTT. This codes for CASNTSPAGELSF.

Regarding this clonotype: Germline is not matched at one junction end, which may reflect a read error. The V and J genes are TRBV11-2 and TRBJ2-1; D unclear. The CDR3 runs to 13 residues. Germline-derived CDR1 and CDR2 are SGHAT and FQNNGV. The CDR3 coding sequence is TGCGCCAGCAGCTTAAGTGATGCCTATAAACAGTTCTTC. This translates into CASSLSDAYKQFF.